This T cell receptor (beta chain) was sequenced during a study of blood T cells in healthy people across ages. Study findings and constraints: A roughly linear fall in TCR beta diversity per million T cells was seen with increasing age. The study found more naive CD4+ cells and higher diversity in long-lived than aged donors.

Turning to this clonotype: What it binds is not known.

The CDR3 has 15 residues. The germline CDR1 and CDR2 sequences are SGHTA and FQGTGA. V was cut by 3 bases and J by 5 bases, with 16 bases left in between. Per sample, a minimum of 6.5 million PBMCs were isolated. A second PCR, run for roughly 7 to 11 cycles, used a sample-barcoded 5' primer plus a J-beta primer mix. All cDNA molecules were each tagged by a template-switch adaptor with 12 random nucleotides. MiXCR, applied by TCRdb to the 5' RACE reads, yields one record per CDR3 protein. The sample shows about 1.6 million distinct CDR3 sequences, about 31% of them seen only once. This sequence originates from a woman aged 25 to 39 in good health. The genes are TRBV7-3 and TRBJ2-5; TRBD2 is a possible D gene (6 bases). Sequences were obtained from blood. The CDR3 sequence: CASSFSGRPRETQYF. In nucleotides, the CDR3 is TGTGCCAGCAGCTTTAGCGGTCGACCGAGGGAGACCCAGTACTTC.